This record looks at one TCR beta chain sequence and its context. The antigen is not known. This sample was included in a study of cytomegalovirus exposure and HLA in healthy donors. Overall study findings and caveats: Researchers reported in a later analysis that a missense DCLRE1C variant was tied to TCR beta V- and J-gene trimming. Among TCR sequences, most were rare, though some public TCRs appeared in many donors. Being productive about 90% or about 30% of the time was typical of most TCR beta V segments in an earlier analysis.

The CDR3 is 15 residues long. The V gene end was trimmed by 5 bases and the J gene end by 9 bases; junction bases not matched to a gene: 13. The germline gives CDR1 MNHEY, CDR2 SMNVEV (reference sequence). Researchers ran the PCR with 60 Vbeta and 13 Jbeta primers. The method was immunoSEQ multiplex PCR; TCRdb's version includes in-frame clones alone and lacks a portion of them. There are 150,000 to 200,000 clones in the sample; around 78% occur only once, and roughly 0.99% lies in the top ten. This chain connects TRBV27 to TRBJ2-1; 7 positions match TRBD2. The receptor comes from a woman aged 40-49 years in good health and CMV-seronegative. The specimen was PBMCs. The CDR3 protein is CASSRGAMGGGEQFF. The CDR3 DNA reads TGTGCCAGCAGTCGCGGGGCAATGGGGGGGGGTGAGCAGTTCTTC.